This is a list of T cell receptor beta chains from one sample in a study of naive and memory T cell subsets. TCRdb used MiXCR to reprocess the UMI-ligation and nested PCR reads, holding one entry per CDR3 protein. Of some 82,000 distinct CDR3 sequences listed, over 8.5% are singletons. The sequenced sample consisted of naive CD8+ T cells from blood. The receptors derive from a human donor in good health. CDR3s include the opening cysteine and the closing phenylalanine or tryptophan. The D gene is left open where the match is weak. The size of a clone is reported for some rows only, either as once, few or many, or as a class for expanded clones.

cdr3_aa	cdr3_nt	v_call	j_call	d_call	clone_size
CSVPEGAGTEAFF	TGCAGCGTCCCGGAGGGGGCTGGCACTGAAGCTTTCTTT	TRBV29-1	TRBJ1-1	TRBD1	-
CASSPLQETDSNEKLFF	TGTGCCAGCAGCCCCTTACAAGAGACAGACTCTAATGAAAAACTGTTTTTT	TRBV5-5	TRBJ1-4	-	-
CASSSTRSMGGANVLTF	TGTGCCAGCAGCTCCACCCGATCCATGGGAGGGGCCAACGTCCTGACTTTC	TRBV7-9	TRBJ2-6	-	many
CASSSGPPSTYTGELFF	TGTGCCAGCAGTTCCGGGCCTCCCAGTACATACACCGGGGAGCTGTTTTTT	TRBV12-3/TRBV12-4	TRBJ2-2	-	many
CSVERDRGIQETQYF	TGCAGCGTTGAACGGGACAGGGGCATCCAAGAGACCCAGTACTTC	TRBV29-1	TRBJ2-5	TRBD1	many
CASIGGVSPRDYEQYF	TGTGCCAGCATCGGGGGTGTGTCTCCAAGGGACTACGAGCAGTACTTC	TRBV2	TRBJ2-7	-	-
CASSSLLGNSGNTIYF	TGTGCCAGCAGCTCCCTCCTGGGTAATTCTGGAAACACCATATATTTT	TRBV7-9	TRBJ1-3	-	many
CASGFGPDEQYF	TGTGCTAGTGGTTTCGGCCCGGACGAGCAGTACTTC	TRBV12-5	TRBJ2-7	-	few
CASSQGRGGSPYNEQFF	TGCGCCAGCAGCCAAGGGAGGGGCGGGAGCCCCTACAATGAGCAGTTCTTC	TRBV4-3	TRBJ2-1	TRBD2	-
CASSSAGSGGLYEQYF	TGTGCCAGTAGTTCAGCCGGGTCAGGGGGCCTGTACGAGCAGTACTTC	TRBV19	TRBJ2-7	TRBD1	few
CASTEAGYEQYF	TGTGCCAGCACCGAGGCCGGTTACGAGCAGTACTTC	TRBV6-6	TRBJ2-7	-	-
CASRRGQKAFF	TGTGCCAGCAGGCGGGGACAGAAAGCTTTCTTT	TRBV6-2/TRBV6-3	TRBJ1-1	TRBD1	-
CASSKELAGLEQFF	TGCGCCAGCAGCAAAGAGTTAGCGGGACTTGAGCAGTTCTTC	TRBV4-1	TRBJ2-1	TRBD2	many
CSVDLAGVNEQFF	TGCAGCGTTGACCTAGCGGGAGTCAATGAGCAGTTCTTC	TRBV29-1	TRBJ2-1	TRBD2	few
CSARDLAGGLVNEQFF	TGCAGTGCTAGAGACCTAGCGGGAGGGCTCGTCAATGAGCAGTTCTTC	TRBV20-1	TRBJ2-1	TRBD2	-